This T cell receptor (beta chain) was documented in a study of T cell clonality in common variable immunodeficiency. Broader study findings: Repertoire-complication correlations in CVID were limited by patient heterogeneity. Shared TCRbeta clones were fewer between CVID subjects than controls.

Sequencing input was equivalent genomic DNA from CVID and controls. TCRdb's copy holds only in-frame clones and misses some; the assay was immunoSEQ multiplex PCR. This sample shows 40,000 to 55,000 clones and no singletons; 5% to 6.5% rests with the ten largest. Of note for this clone: Its specificity is not known. The sequence runs out 3 residues before the end of the CDR3; the remainder is reconstructed from the germline J gene.

CDR3 length: 15 amino acids. CDR1 is SGHAT and CDR2 is FQNNGV in the germline V gene. The sample comprised peripheral blood mononuclear cells. The chain recombines TRBV11-2 with TRBJ2-3; 11 nucleotides agree with TRBD1. The source of this sequence is a person between 18 and 75 years old in good health. This chain's CDR3 is CASITGQGGRETQYF. The covered CDR3 bases are TGTGCCAGCATCACGGGACAGGGGGGGCGAGAGACG.